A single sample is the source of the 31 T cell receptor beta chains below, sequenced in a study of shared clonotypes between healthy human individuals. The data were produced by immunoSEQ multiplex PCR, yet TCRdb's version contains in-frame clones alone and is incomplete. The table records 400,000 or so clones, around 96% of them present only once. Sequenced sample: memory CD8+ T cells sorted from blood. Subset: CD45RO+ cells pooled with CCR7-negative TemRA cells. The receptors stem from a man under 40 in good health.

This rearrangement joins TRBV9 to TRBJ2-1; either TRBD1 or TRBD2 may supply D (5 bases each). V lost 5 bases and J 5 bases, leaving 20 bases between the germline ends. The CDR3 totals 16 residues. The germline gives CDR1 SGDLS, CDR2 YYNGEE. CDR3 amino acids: CASREFGGKDDNEQFF. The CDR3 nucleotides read TGTGCCAGCAGGGAATTTGGGGGAAAGGATGACAATGAGCAGTTCTTC.

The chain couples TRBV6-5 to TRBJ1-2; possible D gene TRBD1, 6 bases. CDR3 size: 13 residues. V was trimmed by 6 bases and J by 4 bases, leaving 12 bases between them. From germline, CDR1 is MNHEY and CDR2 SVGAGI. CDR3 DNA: TGTGCCAGCAGCAACACAGGGTCCTATGGCTACACCTTC. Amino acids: CASSNTGSYGYTF.

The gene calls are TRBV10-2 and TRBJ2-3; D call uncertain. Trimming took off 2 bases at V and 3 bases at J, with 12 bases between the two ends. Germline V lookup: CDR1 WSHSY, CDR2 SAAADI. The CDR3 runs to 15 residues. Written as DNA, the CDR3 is TGCGCCAGCAGTGAGGGGTATCGATTGACAGATACGCAGTATTTT. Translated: CASSEGYRLTDTQYF.

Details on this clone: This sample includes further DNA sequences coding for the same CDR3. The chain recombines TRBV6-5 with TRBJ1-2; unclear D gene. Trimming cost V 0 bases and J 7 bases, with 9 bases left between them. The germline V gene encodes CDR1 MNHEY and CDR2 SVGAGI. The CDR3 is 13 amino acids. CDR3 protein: CASSYSGVGGYTF. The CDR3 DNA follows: TGTGCCAGCAGTTACTCTGGGGTTGGTGGCTACACCTTC.

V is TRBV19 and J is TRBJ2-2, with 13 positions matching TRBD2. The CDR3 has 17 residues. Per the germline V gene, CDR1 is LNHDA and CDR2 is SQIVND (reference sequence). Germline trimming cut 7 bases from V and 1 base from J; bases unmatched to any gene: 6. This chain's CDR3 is CASTRRTSGRNTGELFF. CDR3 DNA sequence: TGTGCCAGTACCAGACGGACTAGCGGGAGGAACACCGGGGAGCTGTTTTTT.

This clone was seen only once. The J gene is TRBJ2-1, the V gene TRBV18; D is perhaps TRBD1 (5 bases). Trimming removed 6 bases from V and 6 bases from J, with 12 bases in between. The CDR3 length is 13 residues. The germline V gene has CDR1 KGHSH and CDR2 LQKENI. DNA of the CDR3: TGTGCCAGCTCGCAGGGCAGCCTCAATGAGCAGTTCTTC. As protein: CASSQGSLNEQFF.

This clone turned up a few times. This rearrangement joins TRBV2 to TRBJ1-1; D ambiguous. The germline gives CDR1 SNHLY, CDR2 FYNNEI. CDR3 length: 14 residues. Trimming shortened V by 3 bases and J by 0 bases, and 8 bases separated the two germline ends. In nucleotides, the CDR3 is TGTGCCAGCAGTGAGGGCACCTTGAACACTGAAGCTTTCTTT. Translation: CASSEGTLNTEAFF.

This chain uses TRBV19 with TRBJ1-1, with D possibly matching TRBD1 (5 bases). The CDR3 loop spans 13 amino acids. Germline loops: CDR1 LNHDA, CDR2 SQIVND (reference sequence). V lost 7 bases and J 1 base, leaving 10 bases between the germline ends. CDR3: CASTDTKNTEAFF. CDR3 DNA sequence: TGTGCCAGTACGGACACAAAGAACACTGAAGCTTTCTTT.

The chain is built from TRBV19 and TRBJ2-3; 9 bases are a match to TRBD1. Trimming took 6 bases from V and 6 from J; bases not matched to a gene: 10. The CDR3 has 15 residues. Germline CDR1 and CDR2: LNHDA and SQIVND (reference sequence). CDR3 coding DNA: TGTGCCAGTAGGATCCGGGACAGGGTTTCGGATACGCAGTATTTT. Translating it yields CASRIRDRVSDTQYF. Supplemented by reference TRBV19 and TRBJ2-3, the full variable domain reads DGGITQSPKYLFRKEGQNVTLSCEQNLNHDAMYWYRQDPGQGLRLIYYSQIVNDFQKGDIAEGYSVSREKKESFPLTVTSAQKNPTAFYLCASRIRDRVSDTQYFGPGTRLTVL.

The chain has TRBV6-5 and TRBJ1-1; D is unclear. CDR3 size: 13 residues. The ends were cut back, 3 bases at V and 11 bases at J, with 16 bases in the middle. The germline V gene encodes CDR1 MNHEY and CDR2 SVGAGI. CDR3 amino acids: CASSYPGAVDAFF. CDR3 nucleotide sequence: TGTGCCAGCAGTTATCCCGGAGCCGTCGATGCTTTCTTT.

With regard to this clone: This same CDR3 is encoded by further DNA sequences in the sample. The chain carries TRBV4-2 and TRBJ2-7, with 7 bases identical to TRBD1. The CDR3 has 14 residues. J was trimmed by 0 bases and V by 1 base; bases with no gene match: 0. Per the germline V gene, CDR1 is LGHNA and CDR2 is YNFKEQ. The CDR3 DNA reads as TGTGCCAGCAGCCAAGGACAGGGCTCCTACGAGCAGTACTTC. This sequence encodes CASSQGQGSYEQYF.

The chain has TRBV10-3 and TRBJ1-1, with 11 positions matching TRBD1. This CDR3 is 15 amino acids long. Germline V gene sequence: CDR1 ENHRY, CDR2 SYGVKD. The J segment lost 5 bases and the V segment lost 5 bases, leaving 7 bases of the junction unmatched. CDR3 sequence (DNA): TGTGCCATCAGTCATTCCGGGACAGGGGGTACTGAAGCTTTCTTT. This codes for CAISHSGTGGTEAFF.

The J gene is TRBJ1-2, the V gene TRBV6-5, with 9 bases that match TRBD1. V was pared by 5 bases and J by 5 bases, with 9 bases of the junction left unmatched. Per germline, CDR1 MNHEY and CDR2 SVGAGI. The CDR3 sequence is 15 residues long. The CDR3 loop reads CASSRDREKGYGYTF. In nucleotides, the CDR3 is TGTGCCAGCAGTCGGGACAGGGAGAAAGGTTATGGCTACACCTTC.

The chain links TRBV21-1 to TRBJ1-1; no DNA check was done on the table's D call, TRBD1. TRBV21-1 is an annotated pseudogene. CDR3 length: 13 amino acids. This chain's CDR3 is CASSGQVVTEAFF. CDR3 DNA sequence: TGTGCCAGCTCAGGACAGGTCGTCACTGAAGCTTTCTTT.

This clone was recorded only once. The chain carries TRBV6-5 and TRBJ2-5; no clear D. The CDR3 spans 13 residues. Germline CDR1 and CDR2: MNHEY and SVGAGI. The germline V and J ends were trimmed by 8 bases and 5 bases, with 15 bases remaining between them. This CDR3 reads CASGSQAVETQYF. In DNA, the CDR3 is TGTGCCAGCGGATCGCAGGCGGTGGAGACCCAGTACTTC.

This CDR3 reads CASSQGLPFGLVGTDTQYF. CDR3 nucleotides: TGCGCCAGCAGCCAAGGGCTTCCTTTCGGACTAGTCGGCACAGATACGCAGTATTTT. The V gene is TRBV4-1, the J gene TRBJ2-3; TRBD2 matches 7 bases. V lost 1 base and J lost 1; bases outside the gene matches: 14. Looked up from germline, CDR1 is MGHRA and CDR2 is YSYEKL. The CDR3 consists of 19 residues.

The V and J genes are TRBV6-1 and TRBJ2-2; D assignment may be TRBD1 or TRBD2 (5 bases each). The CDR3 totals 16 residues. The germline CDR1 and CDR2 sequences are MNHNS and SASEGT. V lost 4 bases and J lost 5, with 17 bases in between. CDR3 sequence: CASSGEGRVRTGELFF. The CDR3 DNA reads TGTGCCAGCAGTGGAGAGGGCAGGGTACGGACCGGGGAGCTGTTTTTT.

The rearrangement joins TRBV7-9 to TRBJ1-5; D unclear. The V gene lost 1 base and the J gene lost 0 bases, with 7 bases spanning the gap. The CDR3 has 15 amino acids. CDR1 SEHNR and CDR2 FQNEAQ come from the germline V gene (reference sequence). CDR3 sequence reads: CASSLGGASNQPQHF. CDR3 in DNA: TGTGCCAGCAGCTTAGGTGGTGCTAGCAATCAGCCCCAGCATTTT.

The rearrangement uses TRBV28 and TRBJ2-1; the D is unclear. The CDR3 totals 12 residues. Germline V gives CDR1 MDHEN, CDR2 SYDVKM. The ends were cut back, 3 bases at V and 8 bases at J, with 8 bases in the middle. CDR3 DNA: TGTGCCAGCAGTTTTTTCATCCATGAGCAGTTCTTC. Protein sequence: CASSFFIHEQFF.

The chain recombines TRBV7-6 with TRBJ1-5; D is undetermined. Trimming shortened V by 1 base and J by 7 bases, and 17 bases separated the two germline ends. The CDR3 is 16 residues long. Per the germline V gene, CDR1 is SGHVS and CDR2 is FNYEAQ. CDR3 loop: CASSLGLGRKGQPQHF. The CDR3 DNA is TGTGCCAGCAGCTTAGGTCTGGGCAGAAAAGGGCAGCCCCAGCATTTT.

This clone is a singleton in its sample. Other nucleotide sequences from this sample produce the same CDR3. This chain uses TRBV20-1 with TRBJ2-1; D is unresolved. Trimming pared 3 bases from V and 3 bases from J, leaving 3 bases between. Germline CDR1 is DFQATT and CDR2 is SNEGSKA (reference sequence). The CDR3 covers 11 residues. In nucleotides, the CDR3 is TGCAGTGCTAGGAGCTACAATGAGCAGTTCTTC. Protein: CSARSYNEQFF.

CDR3 nucleotides: TGTGCCAGCACCCCCGTGGGAGGGTACGGTGAAGCTTTCTTT. Translation: CASTPVGGYGEAFF. This chain links TRBV2 with TRBJ1-1; the D is unclear. With 7 bases removed from V and 7 bases from J, the gap between germline ends came to 19 bases. CDR1 and CDR2 (germline): SNHLY, FYNNEI. The CDR3 contains 14 residues.

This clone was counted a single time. The CDR3: CASSLTRGGETQYF. The CDR3 region has the DNA TGTGCCAGCAGTTTAACGAGGGGAGGGGAGACCCAGTACTTC. The chain is built from TRBV27 and TRBJ2-5, with TRBD2 matching 7 bases. The CDR3 extends over 14 amino acids. The trim removed 2 bases at V and 5 bases at J, leaving 5 bases unmatched. The germline CDR1 and CDR2 sequences are MNHEY and SMNVEV (reference sequence).

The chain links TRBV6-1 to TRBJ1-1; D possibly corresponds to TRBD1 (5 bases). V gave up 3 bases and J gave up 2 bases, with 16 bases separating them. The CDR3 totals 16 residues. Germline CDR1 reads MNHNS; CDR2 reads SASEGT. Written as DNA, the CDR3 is TGTGCCAGCAGTGATGGCGAGGGGAGGGTAAACACTGAAGCTTTCTTT. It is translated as CASSDGEGRVNTEAFF.

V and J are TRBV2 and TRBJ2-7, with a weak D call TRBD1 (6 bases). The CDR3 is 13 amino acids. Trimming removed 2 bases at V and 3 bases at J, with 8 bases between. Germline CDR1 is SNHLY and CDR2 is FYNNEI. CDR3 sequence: CASSEQGLYEQYF. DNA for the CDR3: TGTGCCAGCAGTGAACAGGGGCTCTACGAGCAGTACTTC.

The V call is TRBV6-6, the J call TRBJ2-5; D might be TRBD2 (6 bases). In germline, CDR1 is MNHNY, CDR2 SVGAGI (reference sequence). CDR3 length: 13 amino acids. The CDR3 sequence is CGSAGRGRETQYF. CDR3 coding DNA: TGTGGATCAGCGGGTAGGGGACGAGAGACCCAGTACTTC.

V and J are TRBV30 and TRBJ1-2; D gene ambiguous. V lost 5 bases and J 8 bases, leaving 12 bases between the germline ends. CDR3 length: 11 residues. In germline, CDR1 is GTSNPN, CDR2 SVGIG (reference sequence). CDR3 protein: CAWGIVEGYTF. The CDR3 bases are TGTGCCTGGGGGATCGTCGAGGGCTACACCTTC.

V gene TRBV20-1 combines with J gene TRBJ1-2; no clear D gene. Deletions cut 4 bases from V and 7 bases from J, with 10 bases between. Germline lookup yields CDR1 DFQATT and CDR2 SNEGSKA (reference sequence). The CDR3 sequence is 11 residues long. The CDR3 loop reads CSAIAGFGYTF. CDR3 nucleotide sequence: TGCAGTGCTATTGCCGGGTTTGGCTACACCTTC.

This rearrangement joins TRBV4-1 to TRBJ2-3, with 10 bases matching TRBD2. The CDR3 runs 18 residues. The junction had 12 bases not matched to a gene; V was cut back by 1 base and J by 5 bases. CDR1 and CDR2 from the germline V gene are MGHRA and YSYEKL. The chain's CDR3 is CASSQARGLAGVVDTQYF. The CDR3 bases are TGCGCCAGCAGCCAAGCTCGGGGGCTAGCGGGAGTGGTAGATACGCAGTATTTT.

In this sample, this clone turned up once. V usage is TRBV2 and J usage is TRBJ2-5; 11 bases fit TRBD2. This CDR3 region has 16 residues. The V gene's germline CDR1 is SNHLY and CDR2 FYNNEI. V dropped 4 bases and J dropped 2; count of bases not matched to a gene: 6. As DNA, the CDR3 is TGTGCCAGCAGTGGAGGTAGCGGGAGGGGACAAGAGACCCAGTACTTC. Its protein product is CASSGGSGRGQETQYF. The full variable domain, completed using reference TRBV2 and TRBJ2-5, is EPEVTQTPSHQVTQMGQEVILRCVPISNHLYFYWYRQILGQKVEFLVSFYNNEISEKSEIFDDQFSVERPDGSNFTLKIRSTKLEDSAMYFCASSGGSGRGQETQYFGPGTRLLVL.

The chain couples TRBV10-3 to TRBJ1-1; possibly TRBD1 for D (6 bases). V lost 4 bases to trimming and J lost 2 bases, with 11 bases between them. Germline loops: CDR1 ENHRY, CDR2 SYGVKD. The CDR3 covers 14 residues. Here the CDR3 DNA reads TGTGCCATCAGTGGTACAGGGTTCAACACTGAAGCTTTCTTT. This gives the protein CAISGTGFNTEAFF.